Reported below is one TCR beta chain. Treatment reported: about 20 received Ad26.COV2.S at low or high dose, single or two shots; about 5 received placebo; per-sample allocation not given. The investigators took samples on day 63 after the first vaccine or placebo injection. These data come from a study of Ad26.COV2.S vaccination and SARS-CoV-2 variants. Study overall: Ad26.COV2.S arm of COV1001 included the donor.

Repertoires were generated with immunoSEQ multiplex PCR, while TCRdb's copy carries only in-frame clones and drops some. The sample yields 350,000 to 500,000 clones, 80% to 90% seen once. The germline V and J ends were trimmed by 7 bases and 13 bases, with 14 bases remaining between them. The CDR3 totals 10 residues. Germline V gene lookup returns CDR1 GTSNPN and CDR2 SVGIG (reference sequence). The source of this sequence is a person between 18 and 60 years old who received the Ad26.COV2.S COVID-19 vaccine or a placebo. The sequences come from peripheral blood, collected in a trial of Ad26.COV2.S vaccine versus placebo. The chain uses TRBV30 and TRBJ2-1; the D is unclear. The CDR3 is CAFARQEQFF. CDR3 sequence (DNA): TGTGCCTTCGCCCGGCAGGAACAGTTCTTC. Looking up the rest from reference TRBV30 and TRBJ2-1 gives the full variable domain: SQTIHQWPATLVQPVGSPLSLECTVEGTSNPNLYWYRQAAGRGLQLLFYSVGIGQISSEVPQNLSASRPQDRQFILSSKKLLLSDSGFYLCAFARQEQFFGPGTRLTVL.